This TCR beta chain emerged from a study of blood T cells in healthy people across ages. Regarding the study as a whole: CMV status of donors was not determined, possibly confounding expanded clonotype changes.

Germline CDR1 and CDR2: DFQATT and SNEGSKA (reference sequence). The CDR3 runs 15 residues. Staff drew roughly 10 milliliters of peripheral blood from each donor. Sample-barcoded 5' priming and a J-beta primer mix drove a second PCR of roughly 6 to 12 cycles. TCRdb used MiXCR to reprocess the 5' RACE reads, holding one entry per CDR3 protein. The data show about 800,000 distinct CDR3 sequences, about 62% seen once. This clonotype was observed a single time. Its target is not known. This chain links TRBV20-1 with TRBJ2-5; the D gene is possibly TRBD2 (7 bases). TRBJ2-4 matches the DNA end more closely, so the J call is doubtful. The source of this sequence is a man aged 30 to 39 in good health. Sequenced material: blood. CDR3 in amino acids: CSAPRGGVAKNIQYF. The CDR3 DNA reads as TGCAGTGCTCCCCGAGGGGGGGTGGCCAAAAACATTCAGTACTTC.